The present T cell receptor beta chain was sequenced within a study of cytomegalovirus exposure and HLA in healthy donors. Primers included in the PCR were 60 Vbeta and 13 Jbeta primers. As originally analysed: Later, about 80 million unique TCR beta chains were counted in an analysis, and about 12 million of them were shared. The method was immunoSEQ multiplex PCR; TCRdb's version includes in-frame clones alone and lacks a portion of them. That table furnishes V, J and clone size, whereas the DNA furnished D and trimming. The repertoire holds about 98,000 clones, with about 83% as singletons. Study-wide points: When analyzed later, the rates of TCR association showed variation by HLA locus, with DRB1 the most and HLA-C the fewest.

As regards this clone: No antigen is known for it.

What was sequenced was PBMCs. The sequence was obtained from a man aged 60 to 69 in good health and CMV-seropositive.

CDR3 nucleotides: TGTGCCAGCAGTTTGCGGGACAGGGGGCCTGGCACAGATACGCAGTATTTT. Translated, it gives CASSLRDRGPGTDTQYF. V is TRBV27 and J is TRBJ2-3; 12 bases fit TRBD1. The CDR3 is 17 amino acids. The V gene end was trimmed by 3 bases and the J gene end by 1 base; junction bases not matched to a gene: 5. The germline gives CDR1 MNHEY, CDR2 SMNVEV (reference sequence).